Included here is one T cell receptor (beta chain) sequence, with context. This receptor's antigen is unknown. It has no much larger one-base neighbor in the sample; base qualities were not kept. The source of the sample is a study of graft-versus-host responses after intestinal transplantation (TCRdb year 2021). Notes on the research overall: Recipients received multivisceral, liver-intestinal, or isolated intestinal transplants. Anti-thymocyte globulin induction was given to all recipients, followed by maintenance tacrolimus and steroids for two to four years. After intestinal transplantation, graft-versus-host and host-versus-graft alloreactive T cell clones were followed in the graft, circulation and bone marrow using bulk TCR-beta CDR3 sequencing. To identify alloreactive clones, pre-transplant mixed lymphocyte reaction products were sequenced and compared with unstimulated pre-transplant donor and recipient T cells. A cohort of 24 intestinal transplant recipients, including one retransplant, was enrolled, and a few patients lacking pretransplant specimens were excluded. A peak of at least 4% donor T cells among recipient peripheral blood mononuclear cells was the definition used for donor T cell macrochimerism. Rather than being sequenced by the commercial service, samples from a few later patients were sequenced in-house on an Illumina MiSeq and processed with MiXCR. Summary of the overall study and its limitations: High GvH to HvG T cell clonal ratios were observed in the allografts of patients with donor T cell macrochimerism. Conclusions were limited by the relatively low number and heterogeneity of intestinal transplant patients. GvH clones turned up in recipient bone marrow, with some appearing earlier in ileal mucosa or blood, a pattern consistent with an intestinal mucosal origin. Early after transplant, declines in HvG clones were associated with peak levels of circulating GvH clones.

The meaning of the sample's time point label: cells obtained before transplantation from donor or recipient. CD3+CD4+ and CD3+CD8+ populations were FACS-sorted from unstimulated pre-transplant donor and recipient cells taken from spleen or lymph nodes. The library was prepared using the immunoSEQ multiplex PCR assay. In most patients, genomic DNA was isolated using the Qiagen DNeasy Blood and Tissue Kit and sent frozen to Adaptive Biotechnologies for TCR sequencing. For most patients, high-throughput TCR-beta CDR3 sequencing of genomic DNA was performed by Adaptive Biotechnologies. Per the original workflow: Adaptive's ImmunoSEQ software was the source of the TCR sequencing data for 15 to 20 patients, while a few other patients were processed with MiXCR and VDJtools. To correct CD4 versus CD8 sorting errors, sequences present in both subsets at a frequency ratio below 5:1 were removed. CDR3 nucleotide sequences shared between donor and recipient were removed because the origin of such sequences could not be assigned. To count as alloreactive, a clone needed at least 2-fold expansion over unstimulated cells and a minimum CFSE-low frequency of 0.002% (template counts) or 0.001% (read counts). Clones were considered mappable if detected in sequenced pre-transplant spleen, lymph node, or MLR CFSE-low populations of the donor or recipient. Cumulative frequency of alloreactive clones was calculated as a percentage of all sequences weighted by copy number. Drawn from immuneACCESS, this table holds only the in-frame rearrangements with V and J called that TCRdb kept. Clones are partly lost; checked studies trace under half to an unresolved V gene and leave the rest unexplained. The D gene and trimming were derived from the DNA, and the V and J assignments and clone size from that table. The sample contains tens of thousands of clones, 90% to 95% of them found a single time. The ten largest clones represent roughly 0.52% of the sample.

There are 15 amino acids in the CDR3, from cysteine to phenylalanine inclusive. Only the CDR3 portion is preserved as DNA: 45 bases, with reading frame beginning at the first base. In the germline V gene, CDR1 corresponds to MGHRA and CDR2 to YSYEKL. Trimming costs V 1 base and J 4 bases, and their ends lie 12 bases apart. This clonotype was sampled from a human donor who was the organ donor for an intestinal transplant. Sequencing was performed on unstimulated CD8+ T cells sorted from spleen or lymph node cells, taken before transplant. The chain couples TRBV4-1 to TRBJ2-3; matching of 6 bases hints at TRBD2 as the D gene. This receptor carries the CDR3 CASSQGRGVSDTQYF. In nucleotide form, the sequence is TGCGCCAGCAGCCAAGGACGCGGGGTGTCAGATACGCAGTATTTT.